These 24 T cell receptor beta chains originate from one sample sequenced in a study of blood T cell repertoires in COVID-19 (dated by TCRdb to about 2020). The library was obtained by the immunoSEQ multiplex PCR assay. As stored in TCRdb, this immuneACCESS dataset retains in-frame rearrangements with V and J assigned. A fraction of the clones does not appear; measured against another copy, unresolved V genes explain less than half of the discrepancy, and the remainder lacks a known reason. Recorded for this sample are about 62,000 clones; roughly 80% of them occurred a single time. The leading ten clones occupy approximately 6.8% of the sample. The sequencing input was peripheral blood. The receptors were sampled from a woman aged 45 to 65 with active or convalescent COVID-19.

In its sample, this clone was seen a few times. The chain uses TRBV18 and TRBJ2-7; D is undetermined. Germline V gives CDR1 KGHSH, CDR2 LQKENI. With 3 bases removed from V and 0 bases from J, the gap between germline ends came to 9 bases. CDR3 length: 14 residues. CDR3 loop: CASSPTEFSYEQYF. CDR3 in DNA: TGTGCCAGCTCACCGACGGAGTTCTCCTACGAGCAGTACTTC.

This chain uses TRBV7-8 with TRBJ2-5; 7 bases agree with TRBD2. V lost 5 bases, J lost 2 bases, and 5 bases stayed unmatched. This CDR3 comprises 14 residues. Germline CDR1 reads SGHVS; CDR2 reads FQNEAQ. The CDR3 loop reads CASSPSSGQETQYF. The CDR3 nucleotides read TGTGCCAGCAGCCCTTCTAGCGGTCAAGAGACCCAGTACTTC.

The chain joins TRBV5-6 to TRBJ2-1; TRBD2 agrees at 16 bases. The germline CDR1 and CDR2 sequences are SGHDT and YYEEEE. The CDR3 consists of 15 residues. The V segment lost 3 bases and the J segment 8 bases; nucleotides outside the gene matches: 2. CDR3 bases: TGTGCCAGCAGCTGGGGACTAGCGGGAGGGGATGAGCAGTTCTTC. Amino acid sequence: CASSWGLAGGDEQFF.

This clone was observed a few times. The chain uses TRBV24-1 and TRBJ2-3; TRBD2 agrees at 10 bases. The germline gives CDR1 KGHDR, CDR2 SFDVKD. Germline trimming cut 9 bases from V and 1 base from J; bases unmatched to any gene: 15. There are 18 residues in the CDR3. Here the CDR3 DNA reads TGTGCCACCGCCCTAGCGGGAGTAGAAGGACAAGGCACAGATACGCAGTATTTT. Translating it yields CATALAGVEGQGTDTQYF.

In regard to this clone: The same CDR3 is also encoded by other DNA sequences in this sample. CDR3 nucleotides: TGCGCCAGCAGCTTGGCGGCGGGCGCCTACGAGCAGTACTTC. Residues: CASSLAAGAYEQYF. The chain has TRBV5-1 and TRBJ2-7; D is perhaps TRBD2 (5 bases). The CDR3 contains 14 residues. Trimming stripped 0 bases from V and 2 bases from J, with 9 bases between. In germline, CDR1 is SGHRS, CDR2 YFSETQ.

V usage is TRBV27 and J usage is TRBJ1-1; D gene uncertain. The germline CDR1 and CDR2 sequences are MNHEY and SMNVEV (reference sequence). The CDR3 is 13 amino acids. V was trimmed by 2 bases and J by 1 base, leaving 5 bases between them. CDR3 coding DNA: TGTGCCAGCAGTTTAACTTGGAACACTGAAGCTTTCTTT. It yields the protein CASSLTWNTEAFF.

The chain recombines TRBV7-8 with TRBJ1-1, with unresolved D. The CDR3 spans 15 residues. In germline, CDR1 is SGHVS, CDR2 FQNEAQ. V was cut by 2 bases and J by 4 bases, with 14 bases left in between. The CDR3 region is CASSLRRVGGTEAFF. In DNA, the CDR3 is TGTGCCAGCAGCTTACGGAGGGTCGGTGGCACTGAAGCTTTCTTT.

The chain combines TRBV4-1 with TRBJ2-1; 9 bases match TRBD2. This CDR3 has 17 amino acids. Germline V lookup: CDR1 MGHRA, CDR2 YSYEKL. Trimming removed 1 base from V and 9 bases from J; junction bases left unmatched: 13. The chain's CDR3 is CASSQVYGTSNGVEQFF. The CDR3 DNA sequence: TGCGCCAGCAGCCAAGTCTATGGGACTAGCAACGGGGTTGAGCAGTTCTTC.

The V gene is TRBV14, the J gene TRBJ1-1; TRBD1 might be the D (5 bases). The CDR3 runs 16 residues. V was clipped by 1 base and J by 4 bases, with 16 bases between them. Per germline, CDR1 SGHDN and CDR2 FVKESK. The CDR3 is CASSQGRTGHPTEAFF. As DNA, the CDR3 is TGTGCCAGCAGCCAAGGACGTACAGGACATCCCACTGAAGCTTTCTTT.

J is TRBJ1-6 and V is TRBV27; possible D gene TRBD1, 6 bases. Trimming cost V 6 bases and J 7 bases, with 13 bases left between them. CDR1 is MNHEY and CDR2 is SMNVEV in the germline V gene (reference sequence). The CDR3 sequence is 14 residues long. CDR3 amino acids: CASSPRQANSPLHF. CDR3 coding DNA: TGTGCCAGCAGCCCTCGACAGGCCAATTCACCCCTCCACTTT.

The chain recombines TRBV24-1 with TRBJ1-1, with D hard to call. V was shortened by 10 bases and J by 1 base, with 12 bases between the two germline ends. CDR1 KGHDR and CDR2 SFDVKD come from the germline V gene. This CDR3 comprises 13 residues. CDR3 coding DNA: TGTGCCACTAAGTCCCGGGAGAACACTGAAGCTTTCTTT. It translates to CATKSRENTEAFF.

This clone was detected only a few times. The chain uses TRBV19 and TRBJ1-2; 8 bases line up with TRBD1. The J segment lost 4 bases and the V segment lost 1 base, leaving 8 bases of the junction unmatched. Germline CDR1 reads LNHDA; CDR2 reads SQIVND (reference sequence). The CDR3 runs to 16 residues. The CDR3 nucleotides read TGTGCCAGTAGTATAGGCTCAGGGGGCGAACGCTATGGCTACACCTTC. It codes for CASSIGSGGERYGYTF.

The chain combines TRBV18 with TRBJ2-1; D may be TRBD2 (5 bases). V gave up 7 bases and J gave up 0 bases, with 13 bases separating them. The germline V gene has CDR1 KGHSH and CDR2 LQKENI. CDR3 length: 15 amino acids. CDR3 bases: TGTGCCAGCTGTCCAGCGGCGGCCTCCTACAATGAGCAGTTCTTC. This gives the protein CASCPAAASYNEQFF.

This clone showed up just a few times. Relative to the germline gene, one junction end is altered; a read error may explain this. J is TRBJ2-1 and V is TRBV7-7, with 10 positions matching TRBD1. Germline V gives CDR1 SSHAT, CDR2 FNYEAQ (reference sequence). This CDR3 has 17 amino acids. In nucleotides, the CDR3 is TGTGCTAGCAGCTTAGGAGGGCCGGGACAGGGGTCCAATGAGCAGTTCTTC. Amino acids: CASSLGGPGQGSNEQFF. Complete variable domain (other parts from reference TRBV7-7 and TRBJ2-1): GAGVSQSPRYKVTKRGQDVTLRCDPISSHATLYWYQQALGQGPEFLTYFNYEAQPDKSGLPSDRFSAERPEGSISTLTIQRTEQRDSAMYRCASSLGGPGQGSNEQFFGPGTRLTVL.

The V and J genes are TRBV23-1 and TRBJ2-5, with 8 bases aligning to TRBD1. TRBV23-1 is recorded as an ORF, its role being uncertain. The CDR3 covers 12 residues. J gave up 7 bases and V 8 bases, and 6 bases lay outside the gene matches. The CDR3 sequence is CASLTGVWTQYF. The CDR3 nucleotides are TGCGCCAGCTTGACAGGGGTGTGGACCCAGTACTTC.

V and J are TRBV7-9 and TRBJ1-6, with D perhaps matching TRBD1 (6 bases). This CDR3 spans 14 amino acids. CDR1 and CDR2 (germline): SEHNR, FQNEAQ (reference sequence). Trimming shortened V by 3 bases and J by 9 bases, and 12 bases separated the two germline ends. The CDR3 DNA is TGTGCCAGCAGCTTCGCAGGGGAGGGTTCACCCCTCCACTTT. Amino acids: CASSFAGEGSPLHF.

V is TRBV14 and J is TRBJ1-1; no firm D call. The germline gives CDR1 SGHDN, CDR2 FVKESK. V gave up 3 bases and J gave up 4 bases, with 21 bases separating them. This CDR3 spans 17 amino acids. The DNA of the CDR3 is TGTGCCAGCAGCCACCTAGCGGGTTTGGGCGATGGCACTGAAGCTTTCTTT. Its translation is CASSHLAGLGDGTEAFF.

This chain connects TRBV19 to TRBJ1-1; TRBD1 is a possible D gene (6 bases). V was clipped by 0 bases and J by 8 bases, with 13 bases between them. The CDR3 covers 14 residues. Germline V CDR1 and CDR2: LNHDA, SQIVND (reference sequence). CDR3 nucleotide sequence: TGTGCCAGTAGTATAGATGCGGGGGGCCCGGAAGCTTTCTTT. It encodes CASSIDAGGPEAFF.

This chain links TRBV28 with TRBJ1-4; unclear D gene. Germline CDR1 is MDHEN and CDR2 is SYDVKM. Trimming removed 1 base from V and 8 bases from J, with 8 bases in between. The CDR3 totals 13 residues. Here the CDR3 DNA reads TGTGCCAGCAGTTTATCACTGTGGGAAAAACTGTTTTTT. This gives the protein CASSLSLWEKLFF. Full variable domain (rest looked up from reference TRBV28 and TRBJ1-4): DVKVTQSSRYLVKRTGEKVFLECVQDMDHENMFWYRQDPGLGLRLIYFSYDVKMKEKGDIPEGYSVSREKKERFSLILESASTNQTSMYLCASSLSLWEKLFFGSGTQLSVL.

CDR3 sequence reads: CASSRLAGGRPGELFF. CDR3 nucleotides: TGTGCCAGCAGCCGGCTAGCGGGAGGGCGCCCCGGGGAGCTGTTTTTT. The V and J genes are TRBV7-2 and TRBJ2-2; 12 bases fit TRBD2. CDR1 is SGHTA and CDR2 is FQGNSA in the germline V gene. The CDR3 loop spans 16 amino acids. The V segment lost 5 bases and the J segment 6 bases; nucleotides outside the gene matches: 7.

The CDR3 coding sequence is TGTGCCAGCTCACCACCCGAGGGATCCTACAATGAGCAGTTCTTC. This codes for CASSPPEGSYNEQFF. The chain is built from TRBV18 and TRBJ2-1; maybe TRBD2 (5 bases). V lost 0 bases to trimming and J lost 1 base, with 7 bases between them. The CDR3 sequence is 15 residues long. CDR1 is KGHSH, CDR2 LQKENI, per germline.

The chain couples TRBV2 to TRBJ1-5; the D gene is possibly TRBD1 (5 bases). Germline loops: CDR1 SNHLY, CDR2 FYNNEI. CDR3 size: 13 residues. Deletions cut 11 bases from V and 1 base from J, with 12 bases between. The CDR3 DNA sequence: TGTGCCTCCGGGGGTACGAGCAATCAGCCCCAGCATTTT. Translation gives CASGGTSNQPQHF.

Here the CDR3 reads CASSDGTSNTDTQYF. The CDR3 nucleotides read TGTGCCAGCAGTGACGGGACTTCGAACACAGATACGCAGTATTTT. J is TRBJ2-3 and V is TRBV2; the D gene is possibly TRBD2 (6 bases). CDR3 length: 15 residues. With 3 bases removed from V and 2 bases from J, the gap between germline ends came to 12 bases. In germline, CDR1 is SNHLY, CDR2 FYNNEI. Looking up the rest from reference TRBV2 and TRBJ2-3 gives the full variable domain: EPEVTQTPSHQVTQMGQEVILRCVPISNHLYFYWYRQILGQKVEFLVSFYNNEISEKSEIFDDQFSVERPDGSNFTLKIRSTKLEDSAMYFCASSDGTSNTDTQYFGPGTRLTVL.

The chain uses TRBV6-2 or TRBV6-3 and TRBJ1-4; weak D call: TRBD1 (5 bases). The germline CDR1 and CDR2 sequences are MNHEY and SVGEGT. The V end lost 6 bases, the J end lost 5 bases, and 13 bases lay between the germline ends. CDR3 size: 14 residues. The CDR3 sequence: CASSRQLPNEKLFF. The CDR3 DNA reads TGTGCCAGCAGCCGACAGCTTCCGAATGAAAAACTGTTTTTT.